This TCR beta chain was observed in a study of T cell repertoires and leukemia-associated antigens. MiXCR was run by TCRdb on the 5' RACE reads, yielding one entry per CDR3 protein. The sample shows some 13,000 distinct CDR3 sequences, roughly 38% of them seen only once. The germline V gene has CDR1 SGDLS and CDR2 YYNGEE. V dropped 0 bases and J dropped 6; count of bases not matched to a gene: 8. The CDR3 has 15 amino acids. Comments on this clonotype: The antigen is not known.

The CD3+ T cells first had an overnight rest without serum. Study results and limitations: No significant group difference appeared in Vbeta, Jbeta or VDJ counts.

Sequencing used CD3+ T cells sorted from blood and cultured. The TCR sequence derives from a female donor in good health. The V call is TRBV9, the J call TRBJ2-7; 8 positions agree with TRBD1. The CDR3 sequence: CASSVGGRQGTEQYF. CDR3 nucleotides: TGTGCCAGCAGCGTAGGAGGACGACAGGGGACCGAGCAGTACTTC.